Given below is one T cell receptor beta chain in context. Its antigen remains unidentified. Expressed TCRB transcripts were sequenced because the entire RNA isolate underwent reverse transcription. Sequencing used immunoSEQ multiplex PCR; TCRdb keeps in-frame clones, though not all of them. The sample lists some 370,000 clones, 9.6% occurring once. The data are from a study of beta chain features in type 1 diabetes. V lost 3 bases and J 7 bases, leaving 13 bases between the germline ends. This CDR3 region has 14 residues. Germline V gene data show CDR1 as SEHNR and CDR2 as FQNEAQ (reference sequence). Study results and limitations: In every one of the four CD4+ subsets, TCRB CDR3s were moderately but significantly shorter in Type 1 diabetes patients.

This TCR derives from a man aged 25 to 40 with type 1 diabetes. This rearrangement joins TRBV7-9 to TRBJ2-1; possible D gene TRBD2, 6 bases. The specimen sequenced was central memory CD4+ T cells from blood. In nucleotides, the CDR3 is TGTGCCAGCAGCTTGGGGACCGGGGGAAATGAGCAGTTCTTC. Protein sequence: CASSLGTGGNEQFF.